One TCR beta chain is described in this entry. The data are from a study of T cells after posttransplantation cyclophosphamide. The table came from immunoSEQ multiplex PCR; TCRdb's copy has only in-frame clones and leaves some out. The top ten clones hold 20% to 25% of a sample with some 3,300 clones, about 84% of them seen once. The ends lost 3 bases at V and 8 bases at J; junction bases unmatched: 13. There are 16 residues in the CDR3. Germline CDR1 and CDR2: MDHEN and SYDVKM. The chain employs TRBV28 and TRBJ2-1; 7 positions agree with TRBD2. Source material: memory CD8+ T cells sorted from blood. The source is a woman between 55 and 75 years old in good health, CMV-negative, and a related stem cell transplant donor. The CDR3 region has the DNA TGTGCCAGCAGTTTCATGCTAGGCGGGAGTTACGATGAGCAGTTCTTC. Protein product: CASSFMLGGSYDEQFF.